Below are 32 T cell receptor beta chains sequenced from a single sample in a study of graft-versus-host responses after intestinal transplantation. These TCRs are of unknown antigen specificity. Here immunoSEQ multiplex PCR was the method, and the copy in TCRdb shows in-frame clones only, minus some. The sample consists of 30,000 to 40,000 clones, 93% of them appearing once. Sequencing used unstimulated CD8+ T cells sorted from spleen or lymph node cells, obtained before transplant. The receptors originated from a human donor who was the organ donor for an intestinal transplant.

The V and J genes are TRBV9 and TRBJ2-1, with D unresolved. The CDR3 totals 13 residues. CDR1 and CDR2 from the germline V gene are SGDLS and YYNGEE. V was trimmed by 0 bases and J by 4 bases, leaving 5 bases between them. Here the CDR3 DNA reads TGTGCCAGCAGCGTAGGGCCTTACAATGAGCAGTTCTTC. The encoded protein is CASSVGPYNEQFF.

The chain is built from TRBV5-6 and TRBJ2-1; D is unclear. Per the germline V gene, CDR1 is SGHDT and CDR2 is YYEEEE. V lost 3 bases and J 5 bases, leaving 9 bases between the germline ends. The CDR3 sequence is 13 residues long. The CDR3 DNA follows: TGTGCCAGCAGCTCCTACGCCCACAATGAGCAGTTCTTC. It translates to CASSSYAHNEQFF.

The J gene is TRBJ2-5, the V gene TRBV5-5; the D is unclear. The DNA end favors TRBJ2-7, so the J call may be wrong. Germline lookup yields CDR1 SGHKS and CDR2 YYEKEE (reference sequence). CDR3 length: 16 amino acids. CDR3 sequence reads: CASSFFRVPSSYEQYF. For the CDR3, the DNA is TGTGCCAGCAGCTTTTTCCGGGTCCCCAGCTCCTACGAGCAGTACTTC.

The rearrangement links TRBV5-6 to TRBJ1-2; D is possibly TRBD1 (6 bases). Germline V CDR1 and CDR2: SGHDT, YYEEEE. V lost 0 bases to trimming and J lost 2 bases, with 14 bases between them. This CDR3 is 16 amino acids long. The CDR3 loop is CASSLGPRTDNYGYTF. The CDR3, as DNA: TGTGCCAGCAGCTTGGGTCCCCGGACAGACAACTATGGCTACACCTTC.

The V gene is TRBV7-9, the J gene TRBJ2-4; D might be TRBD2 (5 bases). CDR3 length: 16 residues. Trimming took 5 bases from V and 1 from J, leaving 15 bases between them. CDR1 and CDR2 (germline): SEHNR, FQNEAQ (reference sequence). The CDR3 here is CASSRLDSSAKNIQYF. The CDR3 DNA is TGTGCCAGCAGCCGACTGGACTCGTCTGCCAAAAACATTCAGTACTTC.

V and J are TRBV6-4 and TRBJ2-7; no definite D call. Trimming left V 8 bases short and J 0 bases short, with 14 bases between. Looked up from germline, CDR1 is MRHNA and CDR2 is SNTAGT. The length of the CDR3 is 14 residues. The CDR3 protein is CASGSRAGSYEQYF. The CDR3 DNA sequence: TGTGCCAGCGGGTCACGGGCAGGCTCCTACGAGCAGTACTTC.

The chain carries TRBV5-6 and TRBJ1-5; tentatively, D is TRBD1 (6 bases). The V gene lost 4 bases and the J gene lost 7 bases, with 12 bases spanning the gap. Germline-derived CDR1 and CDR2 are SGHDT and YYEEEE. The CDR3 length is 13 residues. Written as DNA, the CDR3 is TGTGCCAGCAGCGGGGGGACACACCAGCCCCAGCATTTT. It encodes CASSGGTHQPQHF.

The rearrangement uses TRBV19 and TRBJ1-1; no reliable D call. From germline, CDR1 is LNHDA and CDR2 SQIVND (reference sequence). The CDR3 length is 13 residues. The V end lost 2 bases, the J end lost 2 bases, and 6 bases lay between the germline ends. The CDR3 sequence is CASSISDNTEAFF. CDR3 in DNA: TGTGCCAGTAGTATATCCGATAACACTGAAGCTTTCTTT.

This clone was recorded only once. This chain connects TRBV4-3 to TRBJ1-1; D may be TRBD1 (5 bases). Germline V CDR1 and CDR2: LGHNA, YSLEER. The CDR3 sequence is 16 residues long. The V and J ends lost 2 bases and 4 bases respectively, with 17 bases between them. CDR3 residues: CASSQPRIGGSTEAFF. CDR3 nucleotides: TGCGCCAGCAGCCAACCGCGTATCGGGGGGAGCACTGAAGCTTTCTTT.

The V and J genes are TRBV2 and TRBJ2-5; 8 bases match TRBD1. The CDR3 length is 15 residues. Per the germline V gene, CDR1 is SNHLY and CDR2 is FYNNEI. V gave up 6 bases and J gave up 5 bases; unmatched junction bases: 11. Here the CDR3 DNA reads TGTGCCAGCAGCGTAACGACAGGGGCGGGCGAGACCCAGTACTTC. It is translated as CASSVTTGAGETQYF.

V usage is TRBV4-3 and J usage is TRBJ1-1; D remains unclear. There are 12 residues in the CDR3. Germline CDR1 is LGHNA and CDR2 is YSLEER. Deletions cut 1 base from V and 1 base from J, with 1 base between. In DNA form, the CDR3 reads TGCGCCAGCAGCCAAGGGAACACTGAAGCTTTCTTT. Encoded protein: CASSQGNTEAFF.

The chain is built from TRBV19 and TRBJ2-1; TRBD2 matches 11 bases. V lost 0 bases to trimming and J lost 7 bases; unmatched junction nucleotides: 8. Germline-derived CDR1 and CDR2 are LNHDA and SQIVND (reference sequence). This CDR3 has 17 amino acids. The DNA of the CDR3 is TGTGCCAGTAGTATAGATCGTGGTAGCGGGAGGGGGAATGAGCAGTTCTTC. Protein: CASSIDRGSGRGNEQFF.

CDR3 sequence: CASSPGLGQGPEYEQYF. The CDR3 bases are TGTGCCAGTAGCCCAGGATTGGGGCAGGGCCCCGAATACGAGCAGTACTTC. This chain uses TRBV19 with TRBJ2-7, with TRBD1 as a possible D gene (5 bases). CDR1 LNHDA and CDR2 SQIVND come from the germline V gene (reference sequence). V was shortened by 6 bases and J by 4 bases, with 25 bases between the two germline ends. The CDR3 sequence is 17 residues long.

This chain links TRBV28 with TRBJ1-5; 8 bases are a match to TRBD1. Germline trimming cut 10 bases from V and 2 bases from J; bases unmatched to any gene: 7. The CDR3 loop spans 14 amino acids. The germline V gene encodes CDR1 MDHEN and CDR2 SYDVKM. CDR3 residues: CATQGAGRNQPQHF. The DNA of the CDR3 is TGTGCCACTCAGGGGGCCGGGCGCAATCAGCCCCAGCATTTT.

This clone was seen once. CDR3 bases: TGTGCCAGCAGCTTCGGGGCTTCAAGGGAGCTGTTTTTT. Its protein is CASSFGASRELFF. The J gene is TRBJ2-2, the V gene TRBV5-6; the D gene could be TRBD1 or TRBD2 (5 bases each). Germline V gives CDR1 SGHDT, CDR2 YYEEEE. This CDR3 spans 13 amino acids. V was shortened by 2 bases and J by 9 bases, with 11 bases between the two germline ends.

This clone was observed a single time. The rearrangement joins TRBV19 to TRBJ2-1; 8 bases map to TRBD2. Germline assignment: CDR1 LNHDA and CDR2 SQIVND (reference sequence). The CDR3 has 14 residues. V was clipped by 3 bases and J by 9 bases; unmatched bases: 7. The CDR3 sequence: CASSMGSGKSEQFF. The CDR3 coding sequence is TGTGCCAGTAGTATGGGTAGCGGGAAGAGTGAGCAGTTCTTC.

J is TRBJ2-7 and V is TRBV4-1, with a weak D call TRBD1 (6 bases). The CDR3 totals 16 residues. The V and J ends lost 0 bases and 0 bases respectively, with 12 bases between them. Germline V gives CDR1 MGHRA, CDR2 YSYEKL. The CDR3 protein is CASSQDGAGDSYEQYF. The CDR3, as DNA: TGCGCCAGCAGCCAAGATGGGGCAGGGGACTCCTACGAGCAGTACTTC.

The chain is built from TRBV20-1 and TRBJ2-1, with D perhaps matching TRBD2 (6 bases). Trimming removed 5 bases from V and 6 bases from J, with 8 bases in between. The CDR3 length is 11 residues. Germline-derived CDR1 and CDR2 are DFQATT and SNEGSKA (reference sequence). CDR3 sequence reads: CSAREFNEQFF. The DNA of the CDR3 is TGCAGTGCTCGGGAGTTCAATGAGCAGTTCTTC.

The V call is TRBV13, the J call TRBJ2-1; D is perhaps TRBD1 (5 bases). V lost 5 bases and J 4 bases, leaving 9 bases between the germline ends. CDR1 and CDR2 from the germline V gene are PRHDT and FYEKMQ (reference sequence). CDR3 length: 13 amino acids. The CDR3 sequence: CASSPDRYNEQFF. DNA for the CDR3: TGTGCCAGCAGCCCAGACAGATACAATGAGCAGTTCTTC. Filled out from reference TRBV13 and TRBJ2-1, the complete variable domain reads AAGVIQSPRHLIKEKRETATLKCYPIPRHDTVYWYQQGPGQDPQFLISFYEKMQSDKGSIPDRFSAQQFSDYHSELNMSSLELGDSALYFCASSPDRYNEQFFGPGTRLTVL.

V is TRBV9 and J is TRBJ2-3, with D perhaps matching TRBD1 (5 bases). The CDR3 consists of 14 residues. Germline CDR1 is SGDLS and CDR2 is YYNGEE. Deletions cut 4 bases from V and 1 base from J, with 10 bases between. The CDR3 loop is CASSTRQRTDTQYF. The CDR3 DNA sequence: TGTGCCAGCAGCACACGACAGCGCACAGATACGCAGTATTTT. Complete variable domain (other parts from reference TRBV9 and TRBJ2-3): DSGVTQTPKHLITATGQRVTLRCSPRSGDLSVYWYQQSLDQGLQFLIQYYNGEERAKGNILERFSAQQFPDLHSELNLSSLELGDSALYFCASSTRQRTDTQYFGPGTRLTVL.

The V call is TRBV19, the J call TRBJ1-1; no definite D call. Germline CDR1 is LNHDA and CDR2 is SQIVND (reference sequence). Deletions cut 5 bases from V and 4 bases from J, with 11 bases between. CDR3 length: 13 amino acids. CDR3 in amino acids: CASSYGWATEAFF. The CDR3 nucleotides are TGTGCCAGTAGTTATGGGTGGGCCACTGAAGCTTTCTTT.

The chain combines TRBV7-3 with TRBJ2-2; no definite D call. The V end lost 3 bases, the J end lost 4 bases, and 6 bases lay between the germline ends. Germline values: CDR1 SGHTA, CDR2 FQGTGA. CDR3 length: 13 amino acids. CDR3: CASSFPGTGELFF. The CDR3 DNA reads TGTGCCAGCAGCTTTCCGGGCACCGGGGAGCTGTTTTTT.

The genes are TRBV6-1 and TRBJ2-6, with D perhaps assigned TRBD1 or TRBD2 (5 bases each). V was shortened by 3 bases and J by 2 bases, with 5 bases between the two germline ends. This CDR3 spans 14 amino acids. Germline V gives CDR1 MNHNS, CDR2 SASEGT. For the CDR3, the DNA is TGTGCCAGCAGTGAGGGGGCTGGGGCCAACGTCCTGACTTTC. Residues: CASSEGAGANVLTF.

The count of this clone is one. CDR3 nucleotides: TGTGCCAGCAGTTGGGGACGGGGGAGCTCCTACGAGCAGTACTTC. Amino acids: CASSWGRGSSYEQYF. This rearrangement joins TRBV27 to TRBJ2-7, with TRBD2 as a possible D gene (6 bases). This CDR3 spans 15 amino acids. Germline CDR1 is MNHEY and CDR2 is SMNVEV (reference sequence). Trimming removed 4 bases at V and 0 bases at J, with 13 bases between.

V gene TRBV4-1 combines with J gene TRBJ2-1; the D gene could be TRBD1 or TRBD2 (5 bases each). The CDR3 length is 16 residues. Germline V gives CDR1 MGHRA, CDR2 YSYEKL. The germline V and J ends were trimmed by 6 bases and 2 bases, with 17 bases remaining between them. CDR3 bases: TGCGCCAGCAGGGACATTAGCGTGGGAGCCTACAATGAGCAGTTCTTC. Translating gives CASRDISVGAYNEQFF.

The chain couples TRBV27 to TRBJ2-7; D perhaps matches TRBD1 (6 bases). From germline, CDR1 is MNHEY and CDR2 SMNVEV (reference sequence). Trimming shortened V by 3 bases and J by 7 bases, and 10 bases separated the two germline ends. The CDR3 has 12 amino acids. Here the CDR3 DNA reads TGTGCCAGCAGTTTCGGGCAGGGGGAGCAGTACTTC. This gives the protein CASSFGQGEQYF.

The chain couples TRBV2 to TRBJ2-5; the match to TRBD1 covers 8 bases. CDR3 length: 17 residues. After removal of 3 bases from V and 5 bases from J, the junction contained 14 bases not matched to a gene. Germline lookup yields CDR1 SNHLY and CDR2 FYNNEI. As DNA, the CDR3 is TGTGCCAGCAGTGAGGCAGGGGGCTCCCCCTCACGGGAGACCCAGTACTTC. Residues: CASSEAGGSPSRETQYF.

The V and J genes are TRBV5-5 and TRBJ2-7; 10 nucleotides line up with TRBD1. The J segment lost 6 bases and the V segment lost 0 bases, leaving 6 bases of the junction unmatched. This CDR3 region has 15 residues. CDR1 and CDR2 from the germline V gene are SGHKS and YYEKEE (reference sequence). In DNA form, the CDR3 reads TGTGCCAGCAGCTTGGGATGGACAGGGGGGGGCGAGCAGTACTTC. Amino acids: CASSLGWTGGGEQYF.

The count of this clone is one. The chain uses TRBV5-1 and TRBJ1-3; D not certain. This CDR3 is 14 amino acids long. The ends were cut back, 2 bases at V and 7 bases at J, with 13 bases in the middle. Germline CDR1 reads SGHRS; CDR2 reads YFSETQ. This CDR3 is CASSFRPRGNTIYF. The DNA for the CDR3 is TGCGCCAGCAGCTTCCGGCCCCGCGGGAACACCATATATTTT.

This chain uses TRBV6-1 with TRBJ2-1; 8 nucleotides line up with TRBD2. CDR3 length: 16 residues. Germline V gives CDR1 MNHNS, CDR2 SASEGT. After removal of 3 bases from V and 2 bases from J, the junction contained 6 bases not matched to a gene. The CDR3 nucleotides read TGTGCCAGCAGTGAGTTAGCGGGATCTACCTACAATGAGCAGTTCTTC. It encodes CASSELAGSTYNEQFF.

This chain connects TRBV4-1 to TRBJ2-7; 9 positions match TRBD1. Germline CDR1 and CDR2: MGHRA and YSYEKL. The V and J ends lost 3 bases and 5 bases, in that order; junction bases with no gene match: 11. The CDR3 runs 16 residues. The CDR3: CASSHEPHRGQDEQYF. The CDR3 nucleotides are TGCGCCAGCAGCCATGAACCCCACAGGGGGCAGGACGAGCAGTACTTC.

The genes are TRBV4-1 and TRBJ2-7, with D hard to call. Germline loops: CDR1 MGHRA, CDR2 YSYEKL. The CDR3 length is 14 residues. The V gene lost 0 bases and the J gene lost 0 bases, with 6 bases spanning the gap. The CDR3 DNA is TGCGCCAGCAGCCAAGACCACAGCTCCTACGAGCAGTACTTC. Translated: CASSQDHSSYEQYF.